Following are 19 T cell receptor beta chains from one sample sequenced in a study of T cell responses to AZD1222 COVID-19 vaccine. Data came from immunoSEQ multiplex PCR; TCRdb stores just in-frame clones and leaves some out. The profile shows more than 85,000 clones, around 85% of them singletons. Sequencing was performed on peripheral blood, taken on day 0 of AZD1222 vaccination. The receptors were sampled from an adult in good health.

For the CDR3, the DNA is TGTGCCAGCAGTTCGGGACAGGGGGGGCTTGATGGCTACACCTTC. This codes for CASSSGQGGLDGYTF. This sequence joins TRBV6-5 and TRBJ1-2; the match to TRBD1 covers 11 bases. J lost 6 bases, V lost 4 bases, and 7 bases had no gene match. Per the germline V gene, CDR1 is MNHEY and CDR2 is SVGAGI. The CDR3 runs to 15 residues.

The rearrangement uses TRBV5-8 and TRBJ1-2, with 12 bases lining up with TRBD1. V lost 4 bases and J lost 4; bases outside the gene matches: 5. The V gene's germline CDR1 is SGHTS and CDR2 YDEGEE. This CDR3 region has 15 residues. CDR3 protein: CASSLGQGALYGYTF. CDR3 nucleotide sequence: TGTGCCAGCAGCCTGGGACAGGGGGCTCTCTATGGCTACACCTTC.

This chain connects TRBV11-3 to TRBJ2-1, with D unclear. This CDR3 is 15 amino acids long. Trimming took off 0 bases at V and 4 bases at J, with 10 bases between the two ends. The germline V gene has CDR1 SGHNT and CDR2 YENEEA. The CDR3 nucleotides read TGTGCCAGCAGCTTAGATCTAGGGAATTACAATGAGCAGTTCTTC. It is translated as CASSLDLGNYNEQFF.

The rearrangement joins TRBV11-3 to TRBJ1-3, with 8 positions matching TRBD1. This CDR3 is 15 amino acids long. The germline V gene encodes CDR1 SGHNT and CDR2 YENEEA. Unmatched junction bases numbered 6, after V lost 6 bases and J lost 2 bases. CDR3 loop: CASSLDRGTGNTIYF. Written as DNA, the CDR3 is TGTGCCAGCAGTCTCGACAGGGGCACTGGAAACACCATATATTTT.

The rearrangement joins TRBV30 to TRBJ1-1; 10 bases line up with TRBD1. The CDR3 consists of 16 residues. Germline-derived CDR1 and CDR2 are GTSNPN and SVGIG (reference sequence). The ends lost 5 bases at V and 5 bases at J; junction bases unmatched: 14. CDR3 sequence reads: CAWYLRDRGDGTEAFF. As DNA, the CDR3 is TGTGCCTGGTACCTCCGGGACAGGGGCGATGGGACTGAAGCTTTCTTT.

The table lists this clone with a few counts. The rearrangement uses TRBV7-9 and TRBJ2-2; perhaps TRBD1 as D (6 bases). Trimming pared 5 bases from V and 6 bases from J, leaving 10 bases between. The CDR3 has 13 residues. Germline assignment: CDR1 SEHNR and CDR2 FQNEAQ (reference sequence). This chain's CDR3 is CASSQQGAGELFF. In DNA, the CDR3 is TGTGCCAGCAGCCAACAGGGAGCCGGGGAGCTGTTTTTT.

The genes are TRBV28 and TRBJ2-5, with 10 bases lining up with TRBD1. The CDR3 totals 18 residues. V was clipped by 4 bases and J by 4 bases; unmatched bases: 15. Germline V lookup: CDR1 MDHEN, CDR2 SYDVKM. The CDR3 loop is CASSSPTNWTGGAETQYF. CDR3 bases: TGTGCCAGCAGTTCCCCTACAAACTGGACAGGGGGGGCAGAGACCCAGTACTTC.

The chain joins TRBV28 to TRBJ2-7, with 12 bases that match TRBD2. The CDR3 has 16 residues. Germline V gene data show CDR1 as MDHEN and CDR2 as SYDVKM. V lost 4 bases and J lost 3; bases outside the gene matches: 7. CDR3 in DNA: TGTGCCAGCAGTTCTGCTACTAGCGGGGGGCACTACGAGCAGTACTTC. This gives the protein CASSSATSGGHYEQYF.

The CDR3 region is CASTYTAVKNTEAFF. The DNA of the CDR3 is TGTGCCAGTACTTATACGGCTGTTAAGAACACTGAAGCTTTCTTT. V usage is TRBV19 and J usage is TRBJ1-1; D is undetermined. Trimming removed 7 bases at V and 1 base at J, with 16 bases between. Germline CDR1 and CDR2: LNHDA and SQIVND (reference sequence). The CDR3 is made up of 15 amino acids.

V is TRBV6-5 and J is TRBJ1-1; D is possibly TRBD1 (5 bases). V lost 2 bases to trimming and J lost 2 bases, with 12 bases between them. The CDR3 runs 15 residues. In germline, CDR1 is MNHEY, CDR2 SVGAGI. In DNA form, the CDR3 reads TGTGCCAGCAGTTACGCCCGGACAACCAACACTGAAGCTTTCTTT. This encodes CASSYARTTNTEAFF.

The chain's CDR3 is CASSDRTATNEKLFF. The CDR3 coding sequence is TGCGCCAGCAGTGATAGGACAGCAACTAATGAAAAACTGTTTTTT. The V and J genes are TRBV10-2 and TRBJ1-4, with a weak D call TRBD1 (6 bases). The CDR3 spans 15 residues. Per germline, CDR1 WSHSY and CDR2 SAAADI. Trimming left V 3 bases short and J 0 bases short, with 8 bases between.

The chain uses TRBV24-1 and TRBJ1-5; D ambiguous. Germline assignment: CDR1 KGHDR and CDR2 SFDVKD. The length of the CDR3 is 12 residues. V was pared by 7 bases and J by 1 base, with 4 bases between. The CDR3 DNA sequence: TGTGCCACCAGCCTAAGCAATCAGCCCCAGCATTTT. Residues: CATSLSNQPQHF.

V is TRBV6-6 and J is TRBJ1-4; no clear D. CDR3 length: 12 residues. The germline V gene encodes CDR1 MNHNY and CDR2 SVGAGI (reference sequence). V gave up 2 bases and J gave up 5 bases, with 3 bases separating them. This CDR3 reads CASSYPNEKLFF. The CDR3 DNA is TGTGCCAGCAGTTACCCCAATGAAAAACTGTTTTTT.

J is TRBJ1-5 and V is TRBV5-5; no reliable D call. This CDR3 has 14 amino acids. Germline CDR1 and CDR2: SGHKS and YYEKEE (reference sequence). Deletions cut 0 bases from V and 4 bases from J, with 8 bases between. The CDR3 region has the DNA TGTGCCAGCAGCTTGGTAGGGCAAAATCAGCCCCAGCATTTT. Translation gives CASSLVGQNQPQHF.

This clone was counted between two and nine times. The chain couples TRBV16 to TRBJ1-2; no firm D call. The CDR3 is 14 amino acids. Trimming pared 0 bases from V and 4 bases from J, leaving 9 bases between. The germline CDR1 and CDR2 sequences are KGHSY and FQNENV. CDR3 region: CASSQSTVSYGYTF. For the CDR3, the DNA is TGTGCCAGCAGCCAATCAACCGTCAGCTATGGCTACACCTTC.

V is TRBV6-1 and J is TRBJ1-5; D gene uncertain. V lost 6 bases and J lost 0, with 9 bases in between. This CDR3 spans 14 amino acids. Germline CDR1 and CDR2: MNHNS and SASEGT. The CDR3 loop reads CASSLGVSNQPQHF. The CDR3 DNA reads TGTGCCAGCAGCCTAGGAGTTAGCAATCAGCCCCAGCATTTT.

V usage is TRBV28 and J usage is TRBJ1-5; D possibly corresponds to TRBD1 (6 bases). The CDR3 contains 15 residues. V was clipped by 8 bases and J by 4 bases, with 18 bases between them. The germline gives CDR1 MDHEN, CDR2 SYDVKM. The CDR3 is CASGRGGARNQPQHF. CDR3 sequence (DNA): TGTGCCAGCGGGAGAGGGGGGGCAAGGAATCAGCCCCAGCATTTT.

The V gene is TRBV4-3, the J gene TRBJ2-6; D remains unclear. This CDR3 is built from 17 residues. Germline V gene lookup returns CDR1 LGHNA and CDR2 YSLEER. Trimming took 4 bases from V and 0 from J, leaving 13 bases between them. The chain's CDR3 is CASSRSLADSGANVLTF. CDR3 in DNA: TGCGCCAGCAGCCGATCTCTCGCGGACTCTGGGGCCAACGTCCTGACTTTC.

The chain carries TRBV11-3 and TRBJ2-1; possibly TRBD2 for D (5 bases). Germline V gene lookup returns CDR1 SGHNT and CDR2 YENEEA. Trimming shortened V by 5 bases and J by 7 bases, and 12 bases separated the two germline ends. The CDR3 loop spans 13 amino acids. CDR3 amino acids: CASSDYLGNEQFF. As DNA, the CDR3 is TGTGCCAGCAGCGACTACCTGGGGAATGAGCAGTTCTTC.